These T cell receptor beta chains were read from a single sample in a study of T cell responses to AZD1222 COVID-19 vaccine. Measured with immunoSEQ multiplex PCR; TCRdb has only the in-frame clones, and not every one. This sample yields about 85,000 clones, of which over 85% are seen a single time; under 4% belongs to the top ten. The sequenced sample was peripheral blood, obtained on day 0 of AZD1222 vaccination. Receptors were obtained from an adult in good health. The CDR3 runs from the conserved cysteine through the conserved F or W. A D gene is named only where the DNA matches it firmly. Size is omitted from some rows. Given values are once, few, many or a class for expanded clones.

>NA|TRBV18|TRBJ1-4|NA
TGTGCCAGCTCACCACTTGGTGCAACTAATGAAAAACTGTTTTTT
CASSPLGATNEKLFF
>NA|TRBV5-1|TRBJ1-5|TRBD1
TGCGCCAGCAGGTTGGAAGGGGGCTCAAATCAGCCCCAGCATTTT
CASRLEGGSNQPQHF
>NA|TRBV28|TRBJ2-7|NA
TGTGCCAGCAGTTTTAAGGACGAGCAGTACTTC
CASSFKDEQYF
>NA|TRBV28|TRBJ1-4|NA
TGTGCCAGCAGTACTGGGACGATTAATGAAAAACTGTTTTTT
CASSTGTINEKLFF
>NA|TRBV4-1|TRBJ2-3|NA
TGCGCCAGCAGCCAACAGTGGGGGCCAGATACGCAGTATTTT
CASSQQWGPDTQYF
>NA|TRBV5-1|TRBJ2-2|TRBD2
TGCGCCAGCAGGCTGTCTAGCGGGGACTACACCGGGGAGCTGTTTTTT
CASRLSSGDYTGELFF
>NA|TRBV12-2|TRBJ1-6|NA
TGTGCAAGTCGCTTAGGGGAAAAGGTGGTCGATAATTCACCCCTCCACTTT
CASRLGEKVVDNSPLHF
>NA|TRBV19|TRBJ1-2|TRBD1
TGTGCCAGTAGTACAGTCTCTTTTCCTCCAATACAGGGGGCAGGCTATGGCTACACCTTC
CASSTVSFPPIQGAGYGYTF
>NA|TRBV3-1/TRBV3-2|TRBJ2-7|TRBD1
TGTGCCAGCAGCCAACCCGGGACAGACTACGAGCAGTACTTC
CASSQPGTDYEQYF
>NA|TRBV12-3/TRBV12-4|TRBJ1-2|TRBD1
TGTGCCAGCAGTCGACAGGGGGCGGCAATGGGCACCTTC
CASSRQGAAMGTF
>NA|TRBV28|TRBJ2-7|NA
TGTGCCAGCAGTACTAGGTACGGCAGCTACGAGCAGTACTTC
CASSTRYGSYEQYF
>NA|TRBV11-3|TRBJ2-6|TRBD1
TGTGCCAGCAGCTTAGGACAGGGGAGAGGGTCTGGGGCCAACGTCCTGACTTTC
CASSLGQGRGSGANVLTF
>NA|TRBV12-3/TRBV12-4|TRBJ2-7|NA
TGTGCCAGCAGTTTAAGGGGGGTGTACGAGCAGTACTTC
CASSLRGVYEQYF
>NA|TRBV2|TRBJ2-7|TRBD1
TGTGCCAGCAGTGAAAGGGACAGGGTCACGTACGAGCAGTACTTC
CASSERDRVTYEQYF
>NA|TRBV27|TRBJ1-1|NA
TGTGCCAGCAGTCCGGACAGAGGCGGGAACACTGAAGCTTTCTTT
CASSPDRGGNTEAFF
>NA|TRBV27|TRBJ1-6|NA
TGTGCCAGCAGTTTAAGAGGGAGAGGGGATTCACCCCTCCACTTT
CASSLRGRGDSPLHF
>NA|TRBV19|TRBJ1-5|TRBD1
TGTGCCAGTAGTAGAGGGACAGGGGAGGGTCAGCCCCAGCATTTT
CASSRGTGEGQPQHF
>NA|TRBV6-5|TRBJ1-4|TRBD1
TGTGCCAGCAGTTACTCACAGGGGCCTAATGAAAAACTGTTTTTT
CASSYSQGPNEKLFF
>once|TRBV6-5|TRBJ2-1|NA
TGTGCCAGCAGTTACGGGGGGGCCATTAATGAGCAGTTCTTC
CASSYGGAINEQFF
>NA|TRBV7-8|TRBJ1-3|NA
TGTGCCAGCAGCTTAAGTTGGTCAGGGGCTGGAAACACCATATATTTT
CASSLSWSGAGNTIYF
>once|TRBV9|TRBJ1-1|NA
TGTGCCAGCAGCTTATTGGGGCTTTCGAACACTGAAGCTTTCTTT
CASSLLGLSNTEAFF
>NA|TRBV29-1|TRBJ1-3|NA
TGCAGCGTTGAAGACAGGGTCGCTGGAAACACCATATATTTT
CSVEDRVAGNTIYF
>NA|TRBV23-1|TRBJ1-3|NA
TGCGCCAGCGAGCGGACCGGCGACGGGGGGGGAAACACCATATATTTT
CASERTGDGGGNTIYF
>NA|TRBV28|TRBJ2-2|NA
TGTGCCAGCAGTAGTGGGGTAAAAGGTAGCGGGGAGCTGTTTTTT
CASSSGVKGSGELFF
>few|TRBV5-1|TRBJ1-1|NA
TGCGCCAGCAGCCCACGAGCAGAGATGAACACTGAAGCTTTCTTT
CASSPRAEMNTEAFF
>NA|TRBV6-4|TRBJ2-7|NA
TGTGCCAGCAGTGATGGTTACGAGCAGTACTTC
CASSDGYEQYF
>NA|TRBV7-8|TRBJ1-1|NA
TGTGCCAGCACGCCTGACAGGCTGAACACTGAAGCTTTCTTT
CASTPDRLNTEAFF
>few|TRBV11-3|TRBJ2-1|NA
TGTGCCAGCAGCCCCTGGGACCAGAGGAATGAGCAGTTCTTC
CASSPWDQRNEQFF
>once|TRBV3-1/TRBV3-2|TRBJ1-1|NA
TGTGCCAGCAGCCTTACAAGGTCAGAAGCTTTCTTT
CASSLTRSEAFF
>NA|TRBV2|TRBJ1-1|TRBD1
TGTGCCAGCAGGTACTCCGGGACAGGGGGCCATCTGAACACTGAAGCTTTCTTT
CASRYSGTGGHLNTEAFF
>NA|TRBV7-8|TRBJ1-5|NA
TGTGCCAGCAGCTCCGGCCTGGGCAGGGTCGATCAGCCCCAGCATTTT
CASSSGLGRVDQPQHF
>NA|TRBV19|TRBJ1-1|TRBD1
TGTGCCAGTAGGAACAGGGGACAGCCGAACACTGAAGCTTTCTTT
CASRNRGQPNTEAFF
>once|TRBV6-5|TRBJ2-6|TRBD1
TGTGCCAGCAGCCAAGACAGGGCTGGGGCCAACGTCCTGACTTTC
CASSQDRAGANVLTF
>NA|TRBV5-1|TRBJ2-4|TRBD1
TGCGCCAGCAGCGTGATGCCGGGACAGAAACAAAACATTCAGTACTTC
CASSVMPGQKQNIQYF
>many|TRBV7-8|TRBJ1-5|TRBD1
TGTGCCAGCAGCCCCAGACAGGGGCTAGGTCAGCCCCAGCATTTT
CASSPRQGLGQPQHF
>NA|TRBV3-1/TRBV3-2|TRBJ1-2|NA
TGTGCCAGCAGCCGGGCGGGGGGCCCCTATGGCTACACCTTC
CASSRAGGPYGYTF
>NA|TRBV28|TRBJ2-7|NA
TGTGCCAGCAGTTTAGGGACGAGGGGCAGGGGTTACGAGCAGTACTTC
CASSLGTRGRGYEQYF
>NA|TRBV24-1|TRBJ2-6|TRBD1
TGTGCCACCAGTGAGGCCGGGACAGTGACATCTGGGGCCAACGTCCTGACTTTC
CATSEAGTVTSGANVLTF
>NA|TRBV4-1|TRBJ2-2|TRBD1
TGCGCCAGCAGCCCTACCGGGACAGGGAACACCGGGGAGCTGTTTTTT
CASSPTGTGNTGELFF
>once|TRBV6-5|TRBJ1-1|TRBD1
TGTGCCAGCAGTAGAGAAAGGGGGCTGTGGACTGAAGCTTTCTTT
CASSRERGLWTEAFF
>NA|TRBV11-2|TRBJ1-4|NA
TGTGCCAGCAGCTTAGGTCCGGGAAAACTGTTTTTT
CASSLGPGKLFF